This is a list of T cell receptor beta chains from one sample in a study of T cell responses to AZD1222 COVID-19 vaccine. Data came from immunoSEQ multiplex PCR; TCRdb stores just in-frame clones and leaves some out. The table records about 200,000 clones, over 85% of them present only once. Specimen: peripheral blood, collected 28 days after the second dose of the MenACWY control vaccine. The receptor set was obtained from an adult who received the MenACWY meningococcal vaccine as a control. The CDR3 runs from the conserved cysteine through the conserved F or W. D genes are given only for firm matches. Clone size appears in some rows only: once, few, many, or a class for an expanded clone.

J,V,size,D,DNA,CDR3
TRBJ2-7,TRBV28,NA,NA,TGTGCCAGCAGGCTACAGGGCTCAACCTACGAGCAGTACTTC,CASRLQGSTYEQYF
TRBJ2-7,TRBV9,NA,TRBD1,TGTGCCAGCAGCGAGGGACAGGGGCGCGAGCAGTACTTC,CASSEGQGREQYF
TRBJ2-5,TRBV7-2,NA,TRBD1,TGTGCCAGCAGGCGACAGGGGGCGCTCGGGCTAGAGACCCAGTACTTC,CASRRQGALGLETQYF
TRBJ2-3,TRBV30,NA,TRBD1,TGTGCCCAGTTGGGACAGCCTGGCACAGATACGCAGTATTTT,CAQLGQPGTDTQYF
TRBJ2-7,TRBV3-1/TRBV3-2,NA,NA,TGTGCCAGCAGCCAAGACTCTAAGCGGTCCTACGAGCAGTACTTC,CASSQDSKRSYEQYF
TRBJ1-1,TRBV5-1,NA,NA,TGCGCCAGCAGCTTAGGGGGACTCCCGAACACTGAAGCTTTCTTT,CASSLGGLPNTEAFF
TRBJ2-7,TRBV19,NA,NA,TGTGCCAGTAGTATAAACGGGCTTGGGGCCGAGCAGTACTTC,CASSINGLGAEQYF
TRBJ2-1,TRBV6-5,NA,TRBD2,TGTGCCAGCAGAGCGGGAGCGGCCAATGAGCAGTTCTTC,CASRAGAANEQFF
TRBJ1-6,TRBV7-2,few,NA,TGTGCCAGCAGCTTAGCGCAGGGAAGCACTAATTCACCCCTCCACTTT,CASSLAQGSTNSPLHF
TRBJ2-1,TRBV5-4,NA,TRBD2,TGTGCCAGCAGCCCCGGACTAGCGAGATACAATGAGCAGTTCTTC,CASSPGLARYNEQFF
TRBJ2-3,TRBV19,NA,TRBD2,TGTGCCAGTAGTAGAAGACTAGCGGGAGGCGCAGATACGCAGTATTTT,CASSRRLAGGADTQYF
TRBJ1-5,TRBV27,NA,NA,TGTGCCAGCAGTTTATCATGGGGACCGGGTATACAGCCCCAGCATTTT,CASSLSWGPGIQPQHF
TRBJ1-2,TRBV12-5,NA,TRBD1,TGTGCTAGTGGTAAGGGACAGGGTTATGGCTACACCTTC,CASGKGQGYGYTF
TRBJ1-6,TRBV4-2,NA,NA,TGTGCCAGCAGCCAAGATAGTTCAGGACAGAAAAATTCACCCCTCCACTTT,CASSQDSSGQKNSPLHF
TRBJ1-1,TRBV6-5,NA,NA,TGTGCCAGCACCCCAGGGGTTGAAGCTTTCTTT,CASTPGVEAFF
TRBJ2-5,TRBV19,NA,TRBD2,TGTGCCAGTAACGGGGGGTTGGGGGAGACCCAGTACTTC,CASNGGLGETQYF
TRBJ2-3,TRBV5-1,NA,NA,TGCGCCAGCAGCTTGGTACTAACCACCACAGATACGCAGTATTTT,CASSLVLTTTDTQYF
TRBJ1-3,TRBV29-1,NA,NA,TGCAGCGTCTTACAAGAGAGAAACACCATATATTTT,CSVLQERNTIYF
TRBJ2-3,TRBV19,NA,TRBD2,TGTGCCAGTAGTAAGATTAGCGGGGGCCCCGGCGATACGCAGTATTTT,CASSKISGGPGDTQYF
TRBJ2-1,TRBV7-3,NA,NA,TGTGCCAGCAGCCTCGATCGGCATGAGCAGTTCTTC,CASSLDRHEQFF
TRBJ2-6,TRBV7-6,NA,NA,TGTGCCAGCAGCTGGCCGGGGGAACTCTCTGGGGCCAACGTCCTGACTTTC,CASSWPGELSGANVLTF
TRBJ2-5,TRBV2,NA,NA,TGTGCCAGTAGAAGTTGGGGCCAGCGAGAGACCCAGTACTTC,CASRSWGQRETQYF
TRBJ1-5,TRBV27,NA,NA,TGTGCCAGCAGGTTTTCCGGGCCTACAGCTAATCAGCCCCAGCATTTT,CASRFSGPTANQPQHF
TRBJ1-2,TRBV7-2,NA,TRBD1,TGTGCCAGCAGCTCGCCCGGACAGGGGAACTATGGCTACACCTTC,CASSSPGQGNYGYTF
TRBJ2-3,TRBV6-1,NA,TRBD2,TGTGCCAGCAGTGCTCATAGCGGGAGGGCCATAGATACGCAGTATTTT,CASSAHSGRAIDTQYF
TRBJ1-2,TRBV6-1,once,NA,TGTGCCAGCAGTGATTGGATGGTAAACTATGGCTACACCTTC,CASSDWMVNYGYTF
TRBJ2-1,TRBV10-2,few,TRBD2,TGCGCCAGCAGCCTATCCGGGACTAGCGGGAGAGGAAATGAGCAGTTCTTC,CASSLSGTSGRGNEQFF
TRBJ2-7,TRBV6-5,once,NA,TGTGCCAGCACCGACTGGTCCATGGACGAGCAGTACTTC,CASTDWSMDEQYF
TRBJ1-3,TRBV9,once,NA,TGTGCCAGCTCCGGGCCGGGCCAACAGTGGGGAAACACCATATATTTT,CASSGPGQQWGNTIYF
TRBJ2-5,TRBV30,few,NA,TGTGCCTGGACCTCTATCAAGACTAGGGGAGAGACCCAGTACTTC,CAWTSIKTRGETQYF
TRBJ1-4,TRBV21-1,NA,NA,TGTGCCAGCAGCAACCGAGCGGGCAGAGCCGAAAAACTGTTTTTT,CASSNRAGRAEKLFF
TRBJ2-7,TRBV5-1,NA,NA,TGCGCCAGCAGCCGTGAAGGGTATGGGCAGTACTTC,CASSREGYGQYF
TRBJ2-1,TRBV2,few,TRBD2,TGTGCCAGCAGTTATTACGATGGGGGGGAGTTCTTC,CASSYYDGGEFF
TRBJ1-5,TRBV28,NA,NA,TGTGCCAGCAGTTTGATATTCGCGGGTCAGGACAATCAGCCCCAGCATTTT,CASSLIFAGQDNQPQHF
TRBJ2-6,TRBV19,NA,TRBD1,TGTGCCAGTAGTACGACAGGGGCCGGGTCGGGGGCCAACGTCCTGACTTTC,CASSTTGAGSGANVLTF
TRBJ1-3,TRBV11-2,NA,NA,TGTGCCAGCAGCTTAGGGGTGGGACCTGGAAACACCATATATTTT,CASSLGVGPGNTIYF
TRBJ2-1,TRBV2,NA,TRBD2,TGTGCCAGCAGCCGGACTAGCGGGAGGGCCCGGTACAATGAGCAGTTCTTC,CASSRTSGRARYNEQFF
TRBJ1-1,TRBV5-6,NA,NA,TGTGCCAGCAGCTGGGGGAAGTCTGAAGCTTTCTTT,CASSWGKSEAFF
TRBJ2-5,TRBV2,NA,NA,TGTGCCAGCAGTGAAATGGGCAGATTAGAGACCCAGTACTTC,CASSEMGRLETQYF
TRBJ1-1,TRBV18,NA,NA,TGTGCCAGCTCACCAATTTACGCTGAAGCTTTCTTT,CASSPIYAEAFF
TRBJ1-5,TRBV6-2/TRBV6-3,NA,NA,TGTGCCAGCAGTTATCTAACTCAGCCCCAGCATTTT,CASSYLTQPQHF
TRBJ2-3,TRBV24-1,NA,NA,TGTGCCACCAGTGACCAAAGCACAGATACGCAGTATTTT,CATSDQSTDTQYF
TRBJ2-7,TRBV19,NA,NA,TGTGCCAGTAGTATCACGGCAGGGTGGGGGTACGAGCAGTACTTC,CASSITAGWGYEQYF
TRBJ1-6,TRBV6-5,NA,NA,TGTGCCAGCATATTAACAGTGGATTCACCCCTCCACTTT,CASILTVDSPLHF
TRBJ1-4,TRBV28,NA,NA,TGTGCCAGCAGTTTAAGATCCGGGAATGAAAAACTGTTTTTT,CASSLRSGNEKLFF